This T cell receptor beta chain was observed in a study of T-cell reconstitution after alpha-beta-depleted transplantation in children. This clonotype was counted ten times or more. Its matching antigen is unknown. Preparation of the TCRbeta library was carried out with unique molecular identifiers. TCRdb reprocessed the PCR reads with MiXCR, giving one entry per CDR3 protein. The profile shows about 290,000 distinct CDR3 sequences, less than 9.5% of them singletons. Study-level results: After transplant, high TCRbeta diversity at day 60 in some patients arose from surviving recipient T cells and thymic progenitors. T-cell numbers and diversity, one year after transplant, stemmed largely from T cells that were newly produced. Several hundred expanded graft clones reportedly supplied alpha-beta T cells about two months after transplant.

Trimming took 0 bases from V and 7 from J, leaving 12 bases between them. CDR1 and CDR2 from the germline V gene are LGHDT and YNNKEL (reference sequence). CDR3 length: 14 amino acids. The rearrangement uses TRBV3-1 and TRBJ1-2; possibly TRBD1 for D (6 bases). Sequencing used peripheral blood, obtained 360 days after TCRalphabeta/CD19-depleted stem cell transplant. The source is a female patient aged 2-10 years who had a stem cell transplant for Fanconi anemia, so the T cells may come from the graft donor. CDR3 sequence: CASSQDRGQFGYTF. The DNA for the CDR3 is TGTGCCAGCAGCCAAGATAGAGGACAGTTTGGCTACACCTTC.